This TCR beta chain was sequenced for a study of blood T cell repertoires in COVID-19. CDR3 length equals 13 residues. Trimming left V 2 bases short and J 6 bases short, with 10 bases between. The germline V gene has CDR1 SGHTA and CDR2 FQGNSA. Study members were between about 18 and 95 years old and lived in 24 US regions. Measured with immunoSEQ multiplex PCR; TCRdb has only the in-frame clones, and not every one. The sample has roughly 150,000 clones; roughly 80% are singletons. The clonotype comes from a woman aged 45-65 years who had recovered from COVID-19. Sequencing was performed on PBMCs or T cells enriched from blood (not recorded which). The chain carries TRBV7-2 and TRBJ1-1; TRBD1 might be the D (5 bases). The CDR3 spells CASSLREGAEAFF. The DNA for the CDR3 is TGTGCCAGCAGCTTAAGGGAAGGGGCTGAAGCTTTCTTT.